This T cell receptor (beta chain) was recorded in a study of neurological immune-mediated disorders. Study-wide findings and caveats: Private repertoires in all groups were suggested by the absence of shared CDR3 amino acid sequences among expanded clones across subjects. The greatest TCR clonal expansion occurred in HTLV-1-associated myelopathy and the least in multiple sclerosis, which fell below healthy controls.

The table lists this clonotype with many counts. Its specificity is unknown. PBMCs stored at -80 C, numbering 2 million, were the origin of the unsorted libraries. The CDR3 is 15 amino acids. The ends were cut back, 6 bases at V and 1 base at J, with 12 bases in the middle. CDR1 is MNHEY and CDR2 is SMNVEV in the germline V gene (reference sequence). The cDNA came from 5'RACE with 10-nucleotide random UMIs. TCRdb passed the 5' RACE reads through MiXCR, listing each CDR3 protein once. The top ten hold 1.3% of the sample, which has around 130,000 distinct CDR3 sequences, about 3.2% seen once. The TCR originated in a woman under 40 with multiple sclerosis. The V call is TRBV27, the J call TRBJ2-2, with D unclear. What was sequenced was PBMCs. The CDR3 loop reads CASSLRAENTGELFF. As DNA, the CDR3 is TGTGCCAGCAGCCTTAGAGCCGAGAACACCGGGGAGCTGTTTTTT.